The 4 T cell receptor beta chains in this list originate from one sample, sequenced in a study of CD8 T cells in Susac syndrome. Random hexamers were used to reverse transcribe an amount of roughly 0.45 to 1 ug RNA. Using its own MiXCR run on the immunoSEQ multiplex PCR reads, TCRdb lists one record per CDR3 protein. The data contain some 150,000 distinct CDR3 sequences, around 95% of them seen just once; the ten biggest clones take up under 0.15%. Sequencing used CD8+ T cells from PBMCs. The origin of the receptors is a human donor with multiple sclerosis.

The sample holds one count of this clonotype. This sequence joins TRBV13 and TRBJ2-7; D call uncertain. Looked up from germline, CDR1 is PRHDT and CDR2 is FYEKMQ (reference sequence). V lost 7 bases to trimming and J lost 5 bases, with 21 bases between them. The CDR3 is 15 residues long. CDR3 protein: CASTKQSILPHEQYF. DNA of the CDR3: TGTGCCAGCACCAAACAATCTATCCTCCCCCACGAGCAGTACTTC.

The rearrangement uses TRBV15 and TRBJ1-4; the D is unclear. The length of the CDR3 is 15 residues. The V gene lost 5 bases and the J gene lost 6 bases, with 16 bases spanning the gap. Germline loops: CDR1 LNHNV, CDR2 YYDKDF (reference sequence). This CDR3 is CATSPTRGAHEKLFF. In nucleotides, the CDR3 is TGTGCCACCAGCCCGACCCGGGGAGCCCATGAAAAACTGTTTTTT.

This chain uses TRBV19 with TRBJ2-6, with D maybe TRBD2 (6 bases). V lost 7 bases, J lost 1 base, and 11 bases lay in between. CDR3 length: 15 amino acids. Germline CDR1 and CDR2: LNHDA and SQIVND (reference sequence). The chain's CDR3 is CASNPGVSGANVLTF. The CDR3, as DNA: TGTGCCAGTAACCCGGGGGTATCTGGGGCCAACGTCCTGACTTTC. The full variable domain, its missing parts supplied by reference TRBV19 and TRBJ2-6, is DGGITQSPKYLFRKEGQNVTLSCEQNLNHDAMYWYRQDPGQGLRLIYYSQIVNDFQKGDIAEGYSVSREKKESFPLTVTSAQKNPTAFYLCASNPGVSGANVLTFGAGSRLTVL.

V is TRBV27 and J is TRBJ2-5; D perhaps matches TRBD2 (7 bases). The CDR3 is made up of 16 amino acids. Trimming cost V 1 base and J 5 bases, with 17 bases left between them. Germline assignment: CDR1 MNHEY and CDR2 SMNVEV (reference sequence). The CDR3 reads CASSLFTGGEGETQYF. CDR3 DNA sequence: TGTGCCAGCAGTTTATTCACGGGGGGCGAGGGCGAGACCCAGTACTTC.